This entry lists 12 T cell receptor beta chains sequenced from one sample in a study of T-cell memory formation after mild COVID-19. TCRdb redid the calling of the 5' RACE reads with MiXCR, one entry per CDR3 protein. The profile covers hundreds of thousands of distinct CDR3 sequences, with approximately 25% appearing a single time and around an eighth taken by the ten largest. The sample comprised PBMCs or a T cell subset sorted from them (not recorded which). These receptors were obtained from an adult woman who had mild COVID-19 (a few samples of this study predate the infection). Cell type and time point are not known.

The gene calls are TRBV11-3 and TRBJ2-1; possible D gene TRBD1, 6 bases. This CDR3 contains 18 residues. From germline, CDR1 is SGHNT and CDR2 YENEEA. The germline V and J ends were trimmed by 5 bases and 6 bases, with 26 bases remaining between them. The CDR3 coding sequence is TGTGCCAGCAGCCCTAGGGGGTTACAAACGCTGGGGCTCAATGAGCAGTTCTTC. It encodes CASSPRGLQTLGLNEQFF.

This chain links TRBV5-6 with TRBJ2-1; possibly TRBD2 for D (6 bases). Germline V gene lookup returns CDR1 SGHDT and CDR2 YYEEEE. The CDR3 contains 17 residues. V was shortened by 0 bases and J by 3 bases, with 16 bases between the two germline ends. The CDR3 loop reads CASSLGLGGGGYNEQFF. The CDR3 DNA follows: TGTGCCAGCAGCTTGGGGCTCGGGGGAGGTGGCTACAATGAGCAGTTCTTC.

V is TRBV9 and J is TRBJ2-1; D may be TRBD1 (6 bases). Per the germline V gene, CDR1 is SGDLS and CDR2 is YYNGEE. The CDR3 sequence is 16 residues long. Trimming cost V 0 bases and J 3 bases, with 13 bases left between them. CDR3 residues: CASSVGGQGNYNEQFF. CDR3 coding DNA: TGTGCCAGCAGCGTAGGGGGGCAGGGGAACTACAATGAGCAGTTCTTC.

The chain links TRBV6-6 to TRBJ1-4, with a tentative D call TRBD1 (5 bases). From germline, CDR1 is MNHNY and CDR2 SVGAGI (reference sequence). The V end lost 2 bases, the J end lost 5 bases, and 9 bases lay between the germline ends. The CDR3 has 14 residues. The CDR3 region has the DNA TGTGCCAGCAGTTACCTAAGGGGAAATGAAAAACTGTTTTTT. This codes for CASSYLRGNEKLFF.

This clonotype was observed a few times. The chain uses TRBV12-3 or TRBV12-4 and TRBJ2-1; 8 bases are shared with TRBD1. With V trimmed by 5 bases and J by 3 bases, 6 bases remained unmatched. CDR3 length equals 15 residues. The CDR3 DNA follows: TGTGCCAGCAGTCCACAGGGGGTTGGCTACAATGAGCAGTTCTTC. Residues: CASSPQGVGYNEQFF.

The genes are TRBV20-1 and TRBJ2-5; D unresolved. Trimming cost V 0 bases and J 0 bases, with 17 bases left between them. CDR3 size: 17 residues. Germline V CDR1 and CDR2: DFQATT, SNEGSKA (reference sequence). The CDR3 DNA sequence: TGCAGTGCTAGAGATATTGGGTTTCGGACCTACCAAGAGACCCAGTACTTC. Translated, it gives CSARDIGFRTYQETQYF.

The genes are TRBV7-9 and TRBJ2-2; 9 nucleotides align to TRBD1. This CDR3 is built from 14 residues. Germline V gives CDR1 SEHNR, CDR2 FQNEAQ (reference sequence). The junction had 5 bases not matched to a gene; V was cut back by 5 bases and J by 7 bases. The CDR3 region is CASSRTGAGGELFF. The CDR3 DNA is TGTGCCAGCAGCCGGACAGGGGCTGGCGGGGAGCTGTTTTTT.

This chain connects TRBV7-3 to TRBJ2-1, with 11 bases aligning to TRBD2. Unmatched junction bases numbered 15, after V lost 5 bases and J lost 6 bases. CDR3 length: 18 amino acids. CDR1 SGHTA and CDR2 FQGTGA come from the germline V gene. The CDR3 DNA follows: TGTGCCAGCAGCGCTCTGGGACTAGCGGTTACGACCCCCAATGAGCAGTTCTTC. Translating it yields CASSALGLAVTTPNEQFF.

V gene TRBV7-8 combines with J gene TRBJ2-7; 8 nucleotides align to TRBD1. The CDR3 has 16 amino acids. The germline V gene encodes CDR1 SGHVS and CDR2 FQNEAQ. V lost 0 bases to trimming and J lost 1 base; unmatched junction nucleotides: 5. DNA for the CDR3: TGTGCCAGCAGCTTAGCGTCCGGGACAGGATCCTACGAGCAGTACTTC. It yields the protein CASSLASGTGSYEQYF.

The CDR3 DNA is TGTGCCAGCGTCGGCCCAGGGGGAGCAGATACGCAGTATTTT. Protein product: CASVGPGGADTQYF. V and J are TRBV28 and TRBJ2-3, with 7 bases matching TRBD1. The CDR3 is 14 amino acids. With V trimmed by 8 bases and J by 4 bases, 9 bases remained unmatched. Germline V gene lookup returns CDR1 MDHEN and CDR2 SYDVKM.

The chain combines TRBV7-8 with TRBJ2-1; no clear D gene. V lost 2 bases to trimming and J lost 9 bases, with 8 bases between them. There are 12 residues in the CDR3. Germline CDR1 is SGHVS and CDR2 is FQNEAQ. CDR3 in amino acids: CASSLQPIEQFF. The CDR3 DNA sequence: TGTGCCAGCAGCTTACAGCCGATTGAGCAGTTCTTC. Full variable domain (remainder filled in from reference TRBV7-8 and TRBJ2-1): GAGVSQSPRYKVAKRGQDVALRCDPISGHVSLFWYQQALGQGPEFLTYFQNEAQLDKSGLPSDRFFAERPEGSVSTLKIQRTQQEDSAVYLCASSLQPIEQFFGPGTRLTVL.

This clonotype has just a few counts. The chain uses TRBV12-3 or TRBV12-4 and TRBJ2-5, with 11 bases lining up with TRBD2. This CDR3 region has 16 residues. J lost 3 bases, V lost 2 bases, and 5 bases had no gene match. The CDR3 DNA follows: TGTGCCAGCAGTTTACGGGGACTAGCGGATAAAGAGACCCAGTACTTC. Amino acids: CASSLRGLADKETQYF.